Shown below are 20 T cell receptor beta chains from a single sample sequenced in a study of early T cells in non-severe SARS-CoV-2 infection. In TCRdb, the 5' RACE reads were re-called with MiXCR into one record per CDR3 protein. The table lists approximately 56,000 distinct CDR3 sequences, roughly 10% of them singletons. The sample was whole blood. All receptors derive from an adult who was a healthcare worker with PCR-confirmed SARS-CoV-2 infection or an uninfected control (not recorded which).

V is TRBV7-3 and J is TRBJ2-1; 15 bases align to TRBD2. V was pared by 4 bases and J by 0 bases, with 10 bases of the junction left unmatched. CDR1 SGHTA and CDR2 FQGTGA come from the germline V gene. The CDR3 runs 20 residues. CDR3: CASSYPWTSGRALSYNEQFF. CDR3 DNA sequence: TGTGCCAGCAGCTACCCTTGGACTAGCGGGAGGGCCCTCTCCTACAATGAGCAGTTCTTC.

The rearrangement links TRBV7-9 to TRBJ1-1; perhaps TRBD1 as D (5 bases). Germline CDR1 reads SEHNR; CDR2 reads FQNEAQ (reference sequence). The V end was cut by 5 bases, the J end by 12 bases, with 19 bases between. This CDR3 has 13 residues. CDR3 in amino acids: CASSEGRAGWSFF. DNA for the CDR3: TGTGCCAGCAGCGAAGGGAGGGCAGGGTGGTCTTTCTTT.

This chain joins TRBV11-3 and TRBJ2-2; D may be TRBD1 (5 bases). The CDR3 loop spans 12 amino acids. Germline assignment: CDR1 SGHNT and CDR2 YENEEA. V was pared by 5 bases and J by 6 bases, with 7 bases between. The CDR3 protein is CASSRGAGELFF. In nucleotides, the CDR3 is TGTGCCAGCAGCAGGGGCGCCGGGGAGCTGTTTTTT.

The chain recombines TRBV15 with TRBJ2-7; TRBD1 agrees at 7 bases. Germline V CDR1 and CDR2: LNHNV, YYDKDF (reference sequence). The CDR3 totals 18 residues. V gave up 3 bases and J gave up 0 bases; unmatched junction bases: 14. CDR3 in amino acids: CATSSLAPGGKSSYEQYF. In DNA form, the CDR3 reads TGTGCCACCAGCAGCTTGGCCCCAGGGGGTAAGAGCTCCTACGAGCAGTACTTC.

This clonotype was observed at least ten times. This chain joins TRBV30 and TRBJ1-2, with 7 bases identical to TRBD1. With 4 bases clipped from V and 2 bases from J, the junction kept 7 bases outside the gene matches. From germline, CDR1 is GTSNPN and CDR2 SVGIG (reference sequence). There are 14 residues in the CDR3. This CDR3 reads CAWKRGQRNYGYTF. The CDR3 coding sequence is TGTGCCTGGAAGCGGGGACAGAGAAACTATGGCTACACCTTC.

The chain combines TRBV20-1 with TRBJ1-6; D gene ambiguous. Per the germline V gene, CDR1 is DFQATT and CDR2 is SNEGSKA (reference sequence). CDR3 size: 15 residues. Deletions cut 0 bases from V and 8 bases from J, with 14 bases between. The CDR3 loop is CSARDYREGDSPLHF. CDR3 nucleotide sequence: TGCAGTGCTAGAGATTACCGGGAGGGAGATTCACCCCTCCACTTT.

This chain joins TRBV7-2 and TRBJ2-5, with 7 bases identical to TRBD2. The CDR3 has 16 amino acids. Germline CDR1 reads SGHTA; CDR2 reads FQGNSA. V gave up 1 base and J gave up 1 base; unmatched junction bases: 6. This CDR3 reads CASSLGVSGGQETQYF. The CDR3 DNA is TGTGCCAGCAGCTTAGGCGTGTCGGGAGGCCAAGAGACCCAGTACTTC.

The chain is built from TRBV2 and TRBJ1-3; D is uncertain. The V gene's germline CDR1 is SNHLY and CDR2 FYNNEI. The CDR3 consists of 11 residues. V was pared by 10 bases and J by 2 bases, with 6 bases between. The CDR3 reads CATRTGNTIYF. CDR3 in DNA: TGTGCCACCCGGACTGGAAACACCATATATTTT.

This clonotype was seen a handful of times. The chain is built from TRBV3-1 and TRBJ1-6; 11 bases map to TRBD1. The CDR3 has 16 residues. Losses at the gene ends were 4 bases for V and 7 bases for J; bases not matched to a gene: 6. Germline V gene sequence: CDR1 LGHDT, CDR2 YNNKEL (reference sequence). The CDR3 reads CASSLQGTGGNSPLHF. The CDR3 nucleotides are TGTGCCAGCAGCCTTCAAGGGACAGGGGGAAATTCACCCCTCCACTTT.

This clonotype was seen many times. J is TRBJ2-5 and V is TRBV14, with D maybe TRBD2 (5 bases). The CDR3 totals 14 residues. V was cut by 4 bases and J by 4 bases, with 13 bases left in between. The germline CDR1 and CDR2 sequences are SGHDN and FVKESK. As DNA, the CDR3 is TGTGCCAGCAGCCCTTTTGGGGAGCGAGAGACCCAGTACTTC. Protein sequence: CASSPFGERETQYF.

This clonotype was observed many times. The chain links TRBV5-1 to TRBJ2-1, with D possibly matching TRBD1 (6 bases). The V end was cut by 0 bases, the J end by 6 bases, with 10 bases between. The germline V gene has CDR1 SGHRS and CDR2 YFSETQ. The CDR3 spans 14 residues. Written as DNA, the CDR3 is TGCGCCAGCAGCTTGGTACAGGGCCGCAATGAGCAGTTCTTC. Protein: CASSLVQGRNEQFF.

This chain uses TRBV7-3 with TRBJ1-5, with D perhaps TRBD1 (5 bases). Germline-derived CDR1 and CDR2 are SGHTA and FQGTGA. Trimming removed 2 bases at V and 1 base at J, with 9 bases between. This CDR3 is built from 15 residues. This CDR3 is CASSLGGRSNQPQHF. The DNA of the CDR3 is TGTGCCAGCAGCTTAGGGGGGAGGAGCAATCAGCCCCAGCATTTT. Full variable domain (missing parts from reference TRBV7-3 and TRBJ1-5): GAGVSQTPSNKVTEKGKYVELRCDPISGHTALYWYRQSLGQGPEFLIYFQGTGAADDSGLPNDRFFAVRPEGSVSTLKIQRTERGDSAVYLCASSLGGRSNQPQHFGDGTRLSIL.

This clonotype was seen a few times. This sequence joins TRBV6-5 and TRBJ1-6; D ambiguous. The germline gives CDR1 MNHEY, CDR2 SVGAGI. The V end was cut by 0 bases, the J end by 7 bases, with 7 bases between. This CDR3 has 14 residues. The CDR3, as DNA: TGTGCCAGCAGTTACTCCGACGGCAATTCACCCCTCCACTTT. It codes for CASSYSDGNSPLHF.

V and J are TRBV20-1 and TRBJ1-1, with no clear D. Per the germline V gene, CDR1 is DFQATT and CDR2 is SNEGSKA (reference sequence). This CDR3 has 14 amino acids. Between the trimmed V and J ends, which lost 0 bases and 13 bases, there was a span of 21 bases. The CDR3 reads CSARDPQASLGGFF. As DNA, the CDR3 is TGCAGTGCTAGAGATCCCCAGGCCTCACTGGGAGGTTTCTTT.

The CDR3 DNA reads as TGTGCCAGCAGCCAAGTATCGGGAGCGGGAAACACCGGGGAGCTGTTTTTT. This codes for CASSQVSGAGNTGELFF. V gene TRBV3-1 combines with J gene TRBJ2-2, with 7 nucleotides matching TRBD2. CDR3 length: 17 amino acids. The germline V gene has CDR1 LGHDT and CDR2 YNNKEL (reference sequence). Losses at the gene ends were 1 base for V and 2 bases for J; bases not matched to a gene: 7.

This clonotype was recorded a few times. This chain connects TRBV5-1 to TRBJ2-7; D not certain. There are 15 residues in the CDR3. Deletions cut 0 bases from V and 0 bases from J, with 10 bases between. CDR1 SGHRS and CDR2 YFSETQ come from the germline V gene. CDR3 sequence: CASSLEGWSSYEQYF. The DNA of the CDR3 is TGCGCCAGCAGCTTGGAAGGGTGGAGCTCCTACGAGCAGTACTTC.

This clonotype showed up just a few times. The rearrangement uses TRBV20-1 and TRBJ1-1; D gene unclear. Germline CDR1 reads DFQATT; CDR2 reads SNEGSKA (reference sequence). Trimming took 2 bases from V and 1 from J, leaving 8 bases between them. CDR3 size: 13 residues. The CDR3 bases are TGCAGTGCTAGACTCGACCCGAACACTGAAGCTTTCTTT. Translating gives CSARLDPNTEAFF.

This clonotype is labeled medium-sized. V and J are TRBV29-1 and TRBJ1-2; D gene ambiguous. The V gene's germline CDR1 is SQVTM and CDR2 ANQGSEA. This CDR3 is 13 amino acids long. V dropped 2 bases and J dropped 3 bases, with 10 bases sitting between them. For the CDR3, the DNA is TGCAGCGTTGAAAGCGGGTCGGACTATGGCTACACCTTC. This codes for CSVESGSDYGYTF.

The table lists this clonotype with many counts. The rearrangement joins TRBV7-2 to TRBJ2-3; no clear D. Trimming took off 4 bases at V and 1 base at J, with 9 bases between the two ends. Germline-derived CDR1 and CDR2 are SGHTA and FQGNSA. The CDR3 length is 14 residues. The CDR3 sequence is CASSSDWGTDTQYF. Here the CDR3 DNA reads TGTGCCAGCAGCTCTGACTGGGGCACAGATACGCAGTATTTT.

This clonotype was observed at least ten times. In DNA, the CDR3 is TGTGCAAACGACCTTTGGGGGGCGGTGAGCAGTTTCTTC. It specifies CANDLWGAVSSFF. This sequence joins TRBV12-2 and TRBJ2-1; the table's D call, TRBD1, was not checked against the DNA. TRBV12-2 is labeled a pseudogene. This CDR3 is built from 13 residues.